These 30 T cell receptor beta chains originate from one sample sequenced in a study of CD8+CD57+ T cells in acquired aplastic anemia (dated by TCRdb to the late 2010s). The sequencing machine was an Illumina HiSeq 2000. Genomic DNA served as template for TCR beta VDJ combination and CDR3 sequence profiling. TCRdb itself trimmed the public reads at Q25 with fastp, ran MiXCR and retained productive beta chains. Rows are unified per CDR3 protein, each entry keeping the most common DNA and genes. In this sample the table shows about 68,000 distinct CDR3 sequences, roughly half of which occur a single time. Of the sample, about 8.9% is held by the ten largest clones. The sequenced material came from sorted CD4+, CD8+, or CD8+CD57+ T cells (not recorded which) from PBMCs. The receptors stem from a human donor in good health, serving as a control.

This clonotype has a count of ten or more. V usage is TRBV27 and J usage is TRBJ2-5; no reliable D call. CDR3 length equals 12 residues. V was clipped by 6 bases and J by 0 bases, with 5 bases between them. The germline CDR1 and CDR2 sequences are MNHEY and SMNVEV (reference sequence). CDR3: CASSPNQETQYF. The CDR3 coding sequence is TGTGCCAGCAGCCCCAACCAAGAGACCCAGTACTTC.

This chain joins TRBV7-8 and TRBJ1-6; D not resolved. CDR3 length equals 16 residues. The germline CDR1 and CDR2 sequences are SGHVS and FQNEAQ. V dropped 5 bases and J dropped 0 bases, with 11 bases sitting between them. CDR3 DNA: TGTGCCAGCAGCCACTTCACAGACTCCTATAATTCACCCCTCCACTTT. This translates into CASSHFTDSYNSPLHF.

The chain couples TRBV25-1 to TRBJ2-7, with D perhaps matching TRBD2 (6 bases). Germline CDR1 is MGHDK and CDR2 is SYGVNS. V lost 4 bases to trimming and J lost 9 bases, with 13 bases between them. The CDR3 is made up of 12 amino acids. CDR3 loop: CASSGGTRGQYF. The CDR3 region has the DNA TGTGCCAGCAGTGGCGGGACTCGCGGGCAGTACTTC.

This clonotype was observed many times. This sequence joins TRBV6-1 and TRBJ1-5; 10 bases are shared with TRBD1. This CDR3 is 15 amino acids long. V was pared by 5 bases and J by 3 bases, with 4 bases of the junction left unmatched. CDR1 and CDR2 from the germline V gene are MNHNS and SASEGT. CDR3 region: CASSPGQGFNQPQHF. The CDR3 nucleotides are TGTGCCAGCAGTCCGGGACAGGGGTTCAATCAGCCCCAGCATTTT.

The V gene is TRBV7-8, the J gene TRBJ2-7; D call uncertain. Trimming stripped 10 bases from V and 4 bases from J, with 14 bases between. The CDR3 totals 12 residues. Germline assignment: CDR1 SGHVS and CDR2 FQNEAQ. The chain's CDR3 is CAIEMGNYEQYF. The CDR3, as DNA: TGTGCCATAGAGATGGGGAATTACGAGCAGTACTTC.

V usage is TRBV7-9 and J usage is TRBJ2-5; D tentatively fits TRBD1 or TRBD2 (5 bases each). CDR3 length equals 14 residues. Germline assignment: CDR1 SEHNR and CDR2 FQNEAQ (reference sequence). Trimming left V 5 bases short and J 0 bases short, with 10 bases between. In DNA, the CDR3 is TGTGCCAGCAGCCGAGAGGGGTACCAAGAGACCCAGTACTTC. It is translated as CASSREGYQETQYF.

The chain combines TRBV15 with TRBJ2-7, with TRBD1 matching 9 bases. With 3 bases clipped from V and 2 bases from J, the junction kept 11 bases outside the gene matches. The CDR3 has 17 amino acids. Per germline, CDR1 LNHNV and CDR2 YYDKDF (reference sequence). CDR3 coding DNA: TGTGCCACCAGCAGGGAAAAGAATGGGGACAGGGCCTACGAGCAGTACTTC. It is translated as CATSREKNGDRAYEQYF.

The J gene is TRBJ2-7, the V gene TRBV5-5, with 10 bases lining up with TRBD1. The CDR3 loop spans 15 amino acids. V shed 0 bases, J shed 5 bases, and the junction held 5 bases outside the gene matches. Per germline, CDR1 SGHKS and CDR2 YYEKEE (reference sequence). CDR3 DNA sequence: TGTGCCAGCAGCTTGGGTGGGACAGGGGATCACGAGCAGTACTTC. Its protein product is CASSLGGTGDHEQYF.

The rearrangement uses TRBV11-3 and TRBJ2-7; D ambiguous. Looked up from germline, CDR1 is SGHNT and CDR2 is YENEEA. CDR3 length equals 12 residues. V was trimmed by 6 bases and J by 3 bases, leaving 9 bases between them. CDR3 amino acids: CASSPTLYEQYF. In nucleotides, the CDR3 is TGTGCCAGCAGTCCAACGCTCTACGAGCAGTACTTC. Looking up the rest from reference TRBV11-3 and TRBJ2-7 gives the full variable domain: EAGVVQSPRYKIIEKKQPVAFWCNPISGHNTLYWYLQNLGQGPELLIRYENEEAVDDSQLPKDRFSAERLKGVDSTLKIQPAELGDSAVYLCASSPTLYEQYFGPGTRLTVT.

This clonotype was counted at least ten times. The CDR3 DNA is TGTGCCAGCAGCATTCTAGCGGGAGGGCCAAGGAATGAGCAGTTCTTC. It encodes CASSILAGGPRNEQFF. The rearrangement joins TRBV5-4 to TRBJ2-1; 12 bases line up with TRBD2. CDR1 and CDR2 from the germline V gene are SGHNT and YYREEE (reference sequence). The CDR3 runs 16 residues. After removal of 4 bases from V and 7 bases from J, the junction contained 9 bases not matched to a gene. Looking up the rest from reference TRBV5-4 and TRBJ2-1 gives the full variable domain: ETGVTQSPTHLIKTRGQQVTLRCSSQSGHNTVSWYQQALGQGPQFIFQYYREEENGRGNFPPRFSGLQFPNYSSELNVNALELDDSALYLCASSILAGGPRNEQFFGPGTRLTVL.

CDR3 region: CASSQTVTGELFF. CDR3 sequence (DNA): TGCGCCAGCAGCCAGACGGTCACCGGGGAGCTGTTTTTT. The chain links TRBV10-1 to TRBJ2-2; D is unresolved. Trimming took off 6 bases at V and 4 bases at J, with 9 bases between the two ends. The germline CDR1 and CDR2 sequences are WNHNN and SYGVQD (reference sequence). CDR3 length: 13 amino acids.

This clonotype was observed at least ten times. The CDR3 DNA reads TGTGCCAGCAGTTTAACCCTCTACACAAACTATGGCTACACCTTC. The encoded protein is CASSLTLYTNYGYTF. The chain uses TRBV12-3 or TRBV12-4 and TRBJ1-2; D remains ambiguous. With 2 bases removed from V and 2 bases from J, the gap between germline ends came to 12 bases. The CDR3 extends over 15 amino acids.

The V call is TRBV25-1, the J call TRBJ2-7, with 7 bases fitting TRBD1. CDR3 length: 16 amino acids. With 5 bases clipped from V and 2 bases from J, the junction kept 12 bases outside the gene matches. CDR1 is MGHDK, CDR2 SYGVNS, per germline. This CDR3 reads CASSSDRAPVTYEQYF. Written as DNA, the CDR3 is TGTGCCAGCAGTTCAGACAGGGCTCCCGTAACCTACGAGCAGTACTTC.

This clonotype was detected many times. This rearrangement joins TRBV7-8 to TRBJ1-1; perhaps TRBD1 as D (5 bases). The germline V gene encodes CDR1 SGHVS and CDR2 FQNEAQ. The CDR3 runs 15 residues. V was cut by 1 base and J by 1 base, with 10 bases left in between. The chain's CDR3 is CASSLVLGENTEAFF. As DNA, the CDR3 is TGTGCCAGCAGCTTAGTTCTAGGGGAGAACACTGAAGCTTTCTTT.

This clonotype came up once. Compared with germline, one end of the junction differs, possibly owing to a read error. This chain uses TRBV11-1 with TRBJ1-5; 10 nucleotides align to TRBD1. Germline CDR1 reads SGHAT; CDR2 reads FQDESV (reference sequence). The length of the CDR3 is 17 residues. CDR3 sequence reads: CVSSDRDRGISDQPQHF. CDR3 nucleotides: TGTGTCAGCAGCGACAGGGACAGGGGAATTTCTGATCAGCCCCAGCATTTT.

This clonotype appeared many times. This chain uses TRBV27 with TRBJ2-1; TRBD1 agrees at 8 bases. Germline V gene sequence: CDR1 MNHEY, CDR2 SMNVEV (reference sequence). CDR3 length: 16 residues. Trimming cost V 0 bases and J 7 bases; bases outside gene matches: 8. For the CDR3, the DNA is TGTGCCAGCAGTTTATCGGGCCAGGGGGCGAGGAATGAGCAGTTCTTC. Protein: CASSLSGQGARNEQFF.

The sample holds a few counts of this clonotype. This rearrangement joins TRBV7-9 to TRBJ1-4, with D possibly TRBD1 on 6 matching bases. CDR1 and CDR2 (germline): SEHNR, FQNEAQ (reference sequence). The CDR3 is made up of 16 amino acids. V gave up 3 bases and J gave up 8 bases, with 19 bases separating them. CDR3 sequence (DNA): TGTGCCAGCAGCTTTAGCTCCTCAGGGGACGTGGAAAAACTGTTTTTT. This gives the protein CASSFSSSGDVEKLFF.

In its sample, this clonotype was seen many times. The chain employs TRBV20-1 and TRBJ2-7; 10 bases align to TRBD2. The CDR3 is made up of 15 amino acids. Germline values: CDR1 DFQATT, CDR2 SNEGSKA (reference sequence). V trimming: 0 bases; J trimming: 6 bases; junction bases outside the gene matches: 8. The CDR3 region is CSARDVSSGGLEQYF. For the CDR3, the DNA is TGCAGTGCTAGAGACGTATCTAGCGGGGGCCTCGAGCAGTACTTC.

CDR3 coding DNA: TGTGCCAGTAGTCCCGGACACACAGATACGCAGTATTTT. The encoded protein is CASSPGHTDTQYF. The V and J genes are TRBV7-2 and TRBJ2-3; D is possibly TRBD1 (5 bases). This CDR3 has 13 residues. The germline CDR1 and CDR2 sequences are SGHTA and FQGNSA. Between the trimmed V and J ends, which lost 9 bases and 2 bases, there was a span of 12 bases.

The rearrangement uses TRBV20-1 and TRBJ2-7; TRBD1 or TRBD2 may be the D gene (5 bases each). The V end lost 6 bases, the J end lost 2 bases, and 17 bases lay between the germline ends. This CDR3 contains 14 residues. In germline, CDR1 is DFQATT, CDR2 SNEGSKA (reference sequence). This chain's CDR3 is CSATTRDQTYEQYF. DNA for the CDR3: TGCAGTGCCACCACACGGGACCAAACCTACGAGCAGTACTTC.

Many counts were recorded for this clonotype. The chain carries TRBV3-1 and TRBJ1-1; D is possibly TRBD1 (5 bases). V lost 1 base to trimming and J lost 0 bases, with 9 bases between them. Per the germline V gene, CDR1 is LGHDT and CDR2 is YNNKEL (reference sequence). CDR3 size: 15 residues. CDR3 in DNA: TGTGCCAGCAGCCAAGTGGGGGTCATGAACACTGAAGCTTTCTTT. Translated, it gives CASSQVGVMNTEAFF.

Here the CDR3 reads CASSGQGASTDTQYF. CDR3 DNA sequence: TGTGCCAGCAGTGGCCAGGGGGCAAGCACAGATACGCAGTATTTT. V is TRBV2 and J is TRBJ2-3; TRBD1 aligns across 8 bases. After removal of 4 bases from V and 0 bases from J, the junction contained 3 bases not matched to a gene. This CDR3 is 15 amino acids long. The germline V gene encodes CDR1 SNHLY and CDR2 FYNNEI.

The rearrangement links TRBV5-1 to TRBJ2-1, with TRBD2 as a possible D gene (6 bases). The germline CDR1 and CDR2 sequences are SGHRS and YFSETQ. The CDR3 runs 15 residues. The V end was cut by 0 bases, the J end by 9 bases, with 16 bases between. CDR3 coding DNA: TGCGCCAGCAGCTTGGTCGGGGGAAGCCCCGGTGAGCAGTTCTTC. Protein product: CASSLVGGSPGEQFF.

This chain connects TRBV7-2 to TRBJ1-2; no definite D call. The CDR3 sequence is 11 residues long. CDR1 SGHTA and CDR2 FQGNSA come from the germline V gene. The V gene lost 3 bases and the J gene lost 7 bases, with 6 bases spanning the gap. The CDR3 sequence: CASSLGSGYTF. DNA for the CDR3: TGTGCCAGCAGCTTGGGGAGTGGCTACACCTTC.

The sample holds many counts of this clonotype. The V and J genes are TRBV6-1 and TRBJ1-5; 9 bases line up with TRBD1. Looked up from germline, CDR1 is MNHNS and CDR2 is SASEGT. The V gene end was trimmed by 6 bases and the J gene end by 5 bases; junction bases not matched to a gene: 8. The CDR3 is made up of 15 amino acids. DNA for the CDR3: TGTGCCAGCAGAAGGGGACAGGGCCGAGATCAGCCCCAGCATTTT. Protein product: CASRRGQGRDQPQHF.

This clonotype was seen more than once but under ten times. This sequence joins TRBV2 and TRBJ2-2; 7 bases map to TRBD2. CDR3 size: 14 residues. Unmatched junction bases numbered 8, after V lost 6 bases and J lost 7 bases. Germline V CDR1 and CDR2: SNHLY, FYNNEI. The CDR3 region is CASRSQREIGELFF. The DNA of the CDR3 is TGTGCCAGCAGGAGCCAGCGGGAAATCGGGGAGCTGTTTTTT.

Ten or more counts support this clonotype. The rearrangement links TRBV12-3 or TRBV12-4 to TRBJ2-7; 8 nucleotides match TRBD1. CDR3 length equals 15 residues. V was pared by 5 bases and J by 3 bases, with 9 bases of the junction left unmatched. CDR3 sequence: CASSLGQGGGYEQYF. Written as DNA, the CDR3 is TGTGCCAGCAGTCTTGGACAGGGTGGGGGCTACGAGCAGTACTTC.

This clonotype was picked up many times. The V call is TRBV4-2, the J call TRBJ2-7; D may be TRBD2 (5 bases). The CDR3 totals 15 residues. V was pared by 0 bases and J by 5 bases, with 14 bases between. The germline gives CDR1 LGHNA, CDR2 YNFKEQ. The CDR3 DNA follows: TGTGCCAGCAGCCAAGATACAGAGGGTCGCGACGAGCAGTACTTC. This translates into CASSQDTEGRDEQYF.

The gene calls are TRBV25-1 and TRBJ2-1, with a weak D call TRBD1 (8 bases). The CDR3 is made up of 17 amino acids. V was cut by 1 base and J by 5 bases, with 18 bases left in between. Germline assignment: CDR1 MGHDK and CDR2 SYGVNS. CDR3 sequence reads: CASSEFRQGRGHNEQFF. Here the CDR3 DNA reads TGTGCCAGCAGTGAATTCCGACAGGGGAGGGGGCACAATGAGCAGTTCTTC.

This clonotype was seen more than once but under ten times. This chain uses TRBV6-5 with TRBJ1-1; D not resolved. Trimming removed 2 bases at V and 6 bases at J, with 10 bases between. Germline assignment: CDR1 MNHEY and CDR2 SVGAGI. The CDR3 is made up of 13 amino acids. The CDR3 DNA sequence: TGTGCCAGCAGTTACGGCAGGATCGCTGAAGCTTTCTTT. As protein: CASSYGRIAEAFF.